The rows below give T cell receptor beta chains drawn from one sample of a study of blood T cell repertoires in COVID-19. Assay: immunoSEQ multiplex PCR; the TCRdb copy retains only in-frame clones and omits some. The sample contains about 200,000 clones, roughly four fifths of which appear only once. Source material: PBMCs or T cells enriched from blood (not recorded which). These receptors came from a middle-aged man who had recovered from COVID-19. Both conserved end residues are part of each CDR3. Each record gives: J gene, V gene, CDR3 protein.

TRBJ1-2 | TRBV7-2 | CASSLGGDFSRGYTF
TRBJ2-1 | TRBV7-6 | CASSPRAGATGNEQFF
TRBJ1-2 | TRBV30 | CALGQEINYGYTF
TRBJ2-1 | TRBV5-1 | CASSLSGRYNEQFF
TRBJ2-1 | TRBV7-9 | CASRSSGSAYNEQFF
TRBJ2-5 | TRBV30 | CASLRFESQYF
TRBJ2-1 | TRBV28 | CASTPRIRSYNEQFF
TRBJ1-1 | TRBV5-1 | CASARSGTGHMLRAFF
TRBJ2-5 | TRBV3-1/TRBV3-2 | CASSLGTSGGGPTQYF
TRBJ2-7 | TRBV28 | CASRSGGYIDGEQYF
TRBJ1-3 | TRBV7-2 | CASSLDGLRGNTIYF
TRBJ1-5 | TRBV12-5 | CASGLEGARNQPQHF
TRBJ1-5 | TRBV19 | CASSMIGGFGQPQHF
TRBJ1-1 | TRBV2 | CASSDVPGMGETAFF
TRBJ1-1 | TRBV11-3 | CASSIYRNTEAFF
TRBJ2-5 | TRBV29-1 | CSVLVQIQETQYF
TRBJ2-7 | TRBV16 | CASSEGTYLYEQYF
TRBJ2-1 | TRBV3-1/TRBV3-2 | CASSPFDWTSGYNEQFF
TRBJ2-7 | TRBV7-2 | CASSLMLGNYEQYF
TRBJ2-1 | TRBV9 | CASSFTGTGFMNEQFF
TRBJ2-1 | TRBV3-1/TRBV3-2 | CASSQGGMAGHNEQFF
TRBJ2-7 | TRBV7-2 | CASSDRRSSYEQYF
TRBJ2-5 | TRBV18 | CASSPDRNQETQYF
TRBJ2-5 | TRBV18 | CASSPQNEETQYF
TRBJ2-1 | TRBV5-4 | CASSEPGQGINEQFF
TRBJ1-4 | TRBV12-3/TRBV12-4 | CASSFQRSDRAF
TRBJ1-1 | TRBV19 | CASSMSTGGVETEAFF
TRBJ1-4 | TRBV9 | CASSVGSQGESGTANEKLFF
TRBJ1-5 | TRBV7-2 | CASSLGQSNQPQHF
TRBJ2-7 | TRBV28 | CASSRQDTYEQYF
TRBJ2-4 | TRBV3-1/TRBV3-2 | CASSHTGGVAKNIQYF
TRBJ1-6 | TRBV28 | CASSFLMRGLRVSPLHF
TRBJ1-1 | TRBV6-5 | CASSYWGENMNTEAFF
TRBJ1-4 | TRBV9 | CASSDATGIYEKLFF
TRBJ1-4 | TRBV27 | CASSLGGVANEKLFF
TRBJ2-2 | TRBV7-3 | CASSPLAGAGELFF
TRBJ2-7 | TRBV3-1/TRBV3-2 | CASSWDNYEQYF
TRBJ2-2 | TRBV14 | CASSHYLGRDRGQTKNTGELFF
TRBJ2-2 | TRBV5-1 | CASSLLPGLSRGELFF